Presented here are 25 T cell receptor beta chains from one specimen sequenced in a study of T-cell memory formation after mild COVID-19. TCRdb ran MiXCR on the 5' RACE reads and lists one entry per CDR3 protein. The sample lists 530,000 or so distinct CDR3 sequences; roughly a sixth were seen once. The source material was PBMCs or a T cell subset sorted from them (not recorded which). All receptors derive from an adult woman who had mild COVID-19 (a few samples of this study predate the infection). Cell type and time point are not known.

This clonotype was counted only a few times. This CDR3 is CASSYSDMGGRILVEQYF. CDR3 bases: TGTGCCAGCAGTTACTCGGATATGGGAGGCCGAATACTGGTCGAGCAGTACTTC. This chain joins TRBV6-2 or TRBV6-3 and TRBJ2-7; the D gene is possibly TRBD2 (6 bases). CDR1 and CDR2 (germline): MNHEY, SVGEGT. The CDR3 sequence is 18 residues long. V shed 0 bases and J shed 6 bases, with 24 bases lying between them.

The chain has TRBV7-3 and TRBJ2-3; 14 bases are shared with TRBD2. Looked up from germline, CDR1 is SGHTA and CDR2 is FQGTGA. Trimming at V came to 4 bases and at J to 2 bases, leaving 5 bases not matched to a gene. The CDR3 length is 17 residues. CDR3 region: CASSSVTSGGVTDTQYF. The CDR3 nucleotides are TGTGCCAGCAGCTCAGTGACTAGCGGGGGGGTCACAGATACGCAGTATTTT.

The chain combines TRBV24-1 with TRBJ2-7; 9 positions match TRBD1. The germline V gene encodes CDR1 KGHDR and CDR2 SFDVKD. The CDR3 covers 15 residues. Germline trimming cut 4 bases from V and 3 bases from J; bases unmatched to any gene: 6. The CDR3: CATSDPGQGIYEQYF. The CDR3 DNA is TGTGCCACCAGTGACCCGGGACAGGGAATCTACGAGCAGTACTTC.

Only a few counts were recorded for this clonotype. The V gene is TRBV12-3 or TRBV12-4, the J gene TRBJ1-1; D is possibly TRBD1 (5 bases). The CDR3 is 13 residues long. V dropped 6 bases and J dropped 6 bases, with 14 bases sitting between them. The CDR3: CASRQDLISEAFF. The CDR3 DNA sequence: TGTGCCAGCAGACAGGATTTAATCTCTGAAGCTTTCTTT.

This clonotype has more than one count but fewer than ten. The rearrangement joins TRBV20-1 to TRBJ2-5; unclear D gene. Per germline, CDR1 DFQATT and CDR2 SNEGSKA (reference sequence). This CDR3 is built from 13 residues. V dropped 0 bases and J dropped 4 bases, with 9 bases sitting between them. The CDR3 DNA reads TGCAGTGCTAGAGATCCCCCAGGAGAGACCCAGTACTTC. This encodes CSARDPPGETQYF.

A few counts support this clonotype. J is TRBJ2-3 and V is TRBV12-3 or TRBV12-4; no clear D gene. This CDR3 has 12 residues. V lost 6 bases, J lost 0 bases, and 4 bases lay in between. CDR3 bases: TGTGCCAGCAGGTATAGCACAGATACGCAGTATTTT. It yields the protein CASRYSTDTQYF.

Points on this clonotype: A much larger clone lies one base from this, so it may be a read error. The chain carries TRBV5-1 and TRBJ2-7, with D possibly being TRBD1 (5 bases). This CDR3 spans 13 amino acids. Germline V gene lookup returns CDR1 SGHRS and CDR2 YFSETQ. CDR3 DNA sequence: TGCGACAGCAGCTTGCAGGGATTCCACGAGCAGTACTTC. This translates into CDSSLQGFHEQYF.

This chain connects TRBV20-1 to TRBJ1-2; D gene unclear. Germline V lookup: CDR1 DFQATT, CDR2 SNEGSKA (reference sequence). There are 13 residues in the CDR3. V lost 0 bases and J lost 7, with 12 bases in between. The CDR3 spells CSARERFLSGYTF. In DNA, the CDR3 is TGCAGTGCTAGAGAGCGGTTTCTAAGTGGCTACACCTTC.

This clonotype was seen more than once but under ten times. The V gene is TRBV12-3 or TRBV12-4, the J gene TRBJ2-7, with D unclear. The CDR3 has 14 amino acids. The ends were cut back, 10 bases at V and 1 base at J, with 17 bases in the middle. CDR3 sequence (DNA): TGTGCCACCAAGTTTGGCCCTGCTTCCTACGAGCAGTACTTC. The encoded protein is CATKFGPASYEQYF.

This clonotype turned up a few times. The chain links TRBV20-1 to TRBJ1-2; unclear D gene. Trimming removed 0 bases from V and 8 bases from J, with 16 bases in between. CDR3 size: 14 residues. Germline CDR1 is DFQATT and CDR2 is SNEGSKA (reference sequence). The CDR3 bases are TGCAGTGCTAGAGAAGGAGGTGGGCTGGGCGGCTACACCTTC. Protein sequence: CSAREGGGLGGYTF.

The chain employs TRBV29-1 and TRBJ2-5; D is possibly TRBD1 or TRBD2 (5 bases each). Germline-derived CDR1 and CDR2 are SQVTM and ANQGSEA. Trimming pared 4 bases from V and 3 bases from J, leaving 15 bases between. This CDR3 spans 14 amino acids. The CDR3 loop is CSVGAGTGKETQYF. CDR3 sequence (DNA): TGCAGCGTTGGAGCCGGGACGGGGAAAGAGACCCAGTACTTC.

The genes are TRBV7-7 and TRBJ2-1, with 7 bases fitting TRBD2. This CDR3 is 15 amino acids long. V was pared by 1 base and J by 6 bases, with 6 bases of the junction left unmatched. Germline loops: CDR1 SSHAT, CDR2 FNYEAQ (reference sequence). CDR3 nucleotides: TGTGCCAGCAGCTTAGACGGACTAGGTAGCAATGAGCAGTTCTTC. It encodes CASSLDGLGSNEQFF.

The chain joins TRBV15 to TRBJ1-5; TRBD1 agrees at 11 bases. The CDR3 contains 16 residues. Germline CDR1 and CDR2: LNHNV and YYDKDF (reference sequence). Losses at the gene ends were 3 bases for V and 6 bases for J; bases not matched to a gene: 7. The CDR3 is CATSSGQGAGSQPQHF. CDR3 sequence (DNA): TGTGCCACCAGCAGTGGACAGGGGGCCGGAAGTCAGCCCCAGCATTTT.

V usage is TRBV7-6 and J usage is TRBJ2-2, with D perhaps TRBD1 (5 bases). The V and J ends lost 4 bases and 2 bases respectively, with 8 bases between them. This CDR3 contains 14 residues. Germline lookup yields CDR1 SGHVS and CDR2 FNYEAQ. CDR3 sequence (DNA): TGTGCCAGCAGCTCAGGACAAAACACCGGGGAGCTGTTTTTT. Translating gives CASSSGQNTGELFF. Using reference TRBV7-6 and TRBJ2-2 for the parts outside the CDR3, the full variable domain is GAGVSQSPRYKVTKRGQDVALRCDPISGHVSLYWYRQALGQGPEFLTYFNYEAQQDKSGLPNDRFSAERPEGSISTLTIQRTEQRDSAMYRCASSSGQNTGELFFGEGSRLTVL.

CDR3 DNA: TGTGCCAGCAGTGAGGGGCAGTTCCAAGAGACCCAGTACTTC. Translated, it gives CASSEGQFQETQYF. This chain joins TRBV25-1 and TRBJ2-5, with D perhaps TRBD1 (5 bases). Germline CDR1 and CDR2: MGHDK and SYGVNS. The V end was cut by 3 bases, the J end by 1 base, with 9 bases between. The CDR3 extends over 14 amino acids.

The chain employs TRBV7-9 and TRBJ1-2; the D gene is possibly TRBD1 (6 bases). Germline V gives CDR1 SEHNR, CDR2 FQNEAQ (reference sequence). The CDR3 totals 15 residues. Trimming stripped 0 bases from V and 4 bases from J, with 12 bases between. The CDR3 spells CASSLAEGGGYGYTF. Written as DNA, the CDR3 is TGTGCCAGCAGCTTAGCGGAAGGGGGTGGCTATGGCTACACCTTC.

A few counts support this clonotype. The V call is TRBV4-1, the J call TRBJ1-5; maybe TRBD1 (6 bases). Deletions cut 0 bases from V and 2 bases from J, with 11 bases between. CDR3 size: 16 residues. Germline V lookup: CDR1 MGHRA, CDR2 YSYEKL. CDR3 DNA: TGCGCCAGCAGCCAAGAATCAGGGGCGGGCAATCAGCCCCAGCATTTT. Encoded protein: CASSQESGAGNQPQHF.

A few counts support this clonotype. The rearrangement links TRBV7-6 to TRBJ2-6; no reliable D call. With 3 bases removed from V and 2 bases from J, the gap between germline ends came to 20 bases. This CDR3 region has 19 residues. From germline, CDR1 is SGHVS and CDR2 FNYEAQ. This CDR3 reads CASSLYSDGINAGANVLTF. In DNA form, the CDR3 reads TGTGCCAGCAGCTTGTATTCGGACGGAATAAATGCTGGGGCCAACGTCCTGACTTTC.

This clonotype was counted ten times or more. The chain recombines TRBV12-3 or TRBV12-4 with TRBJ2-1; TRBD2 matches at 10 bases. The ends lost 6 bases at V and 8 bases at J; junction bases unmatched: 10. This CDR3 contains 15 residues. CDR3 protein: CASSPPASGSHEQFF. DNA for the CDR3: TGTGCCAGCAGCCCCCCCGCTAGCGGGAGTCATGAGCAGTTCTTC.

The sample holds many counts of this clonotype. The chain has TRBV12-3 or TRBV12-4 and TRBJ2-1; D unclear. The CDR3 runs to 10 residues. The V gene lost 3 bases and the J gene lost 15 bases, with 9 bases spanning the gap. The CDR3 coding sequence is TGTGCCAGCAGTTTGAACGTTATGTTCTTC. Amino acid sequence: CASSLNVMFF.

The V gene is TRBV11-2, the J gene TRBJ2-5; possibly TRBD1 or TRBD2 for D (5 bases each). The CDR3 covers 14 residues. V shed 1 base and J shed 5 bases, with 11 bases lying between them. CDR1 and CDR2 (germline): SGHAT, FQNNGV. CDR3 nucleotide sequence: TGTGCCAGCAGCTTAGTACGGGGCGCGGAGACCCAGTACTTC. Translating it yields CASSLVRGAETQYF.

This sequence joins TRBV21-1 and TRBJ1-3; the table's D call of TRBD1 was not tested on the DNA. TRBV21-1 is described as a pseudogene. CDR3 length equals 15 residues. This CDR3 reads CASSTTGSSGNTIYF. The CDR3 region has the DNA TGTGCCAGCAGCACGACAGGGTCGTCTGGAAACACCATATATTTT.

This chain uses TRBV5-6 with TRBJ1-5; D gene unclear. The ends were cut back, 4 bases at V and 4 bases at J, with 12 bases in the middle. The CDR3 has 14 residues. From germline, CDR1 is SGHDT and CDR2 YYEEEE. The CDR3, as DNA: TGTGCCAGCAGCGCCGGACGGATGAATCAGCCCCAGCATTTT. This gives the protein CASSAGRMNQPQHF. The variable domain in full, completed from reference TRBV5-6 and TRBJ1-5, reads DAGVTQSPTHLIKTRGQQVTLRCSPKSGHDTVSWYQQALGQGPQFIFQYYEEEERQRGNFPDRFSGHQFPNYSSELNVNALLLGDSALYLCASSAGRMNQPQHFGDGTRLSIL.

This chain's CDR3 is CASSFAPISGSYEQYF. In DNA, the CDR3 is TGCGCCAGCAGCTTTGCCCCTATAAGTGGGTCCTACGAGCAGTACTTC. This chain uses TRBV5-1 with TRBJ2-7; D remains unclear. Germline loops: CDR1 SGHRS, CDR2 YFSETQ. The germline V and J ends were trimmed by 2 bases and 1 base, with 16 bases remaining between them. CDR3 length: 16 amino acids.

This clonotype was detected ten times or more. This sequence joins TRBV29-1 and TRBJ1-5; TRBD1 aligns across 7 bases. Looked up from germline, CDR1 is SQVTM and CDR2 is ANQGSEA. V was clipped by 6 bases and J by 2 bases; unmatched bases: 7. This CDR3 is built from 14 residues. The CDR3, as DNA: TGCAGCGTACGAGCAGGGGGAGGCAATCAGCCCCAGCATTTT. Amino acids: CSVRAGGGNQPQHF.